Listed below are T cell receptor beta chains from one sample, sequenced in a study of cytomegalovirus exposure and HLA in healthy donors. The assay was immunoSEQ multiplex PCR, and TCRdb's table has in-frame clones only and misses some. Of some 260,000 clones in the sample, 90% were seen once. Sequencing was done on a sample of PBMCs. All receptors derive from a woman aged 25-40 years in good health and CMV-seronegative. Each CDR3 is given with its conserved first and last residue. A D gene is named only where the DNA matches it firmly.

cdr3_aa: CASSLRGLVTNEQYF
v_call: TRBV27
j_call: TRBJ2-7
d_call: TRBD2

cdr3_aa: CASSPFGGTNEKLFF
v_call: TRBV4-1
j_call: TRBJ1-4
d_call: .

cdr3_aa: CASSLGRVQPQHF
v_call: TRBV6-5
j_call: TRBJ1-5
d_call: .

cdr3_aa: CASSKDRGGPGELFF
v_call: TRBV7-9
j_call: TRBJ2-2
d_call: TRBD1

cdr3_aa: CASSGDRARAWDTQYF
v_call: TRBV6-1
j_call: TRBJ2-3
d_call: TRBD1

cdr3_aa: CSAWGADTQYF
v_call: TRBV29-1
j_call: TRBJ2-3
d_call: .

cdr3_aa: CASSALRAGATYEQYF
v_call: TRBV28
j_call: TRBJ2-7
d_call: TRBD2

cdr3_aa: CASSPRTGRASTDTQYF
v_call: TRBV27
j_call: TRBJ2-3
d_call: .

cdr3_aa: CASSRGIYEQYF
v_call: TRBV25-1
j_call: TRBJ2-7
d_call: .

cdr3_aa: CASSPVGLGYEQYF
v_call: TRBV28
j_call: TRBJ2-7
d_call: .

cdr3_aa: CASSSRTGNYEQYF
v_call: TRBV28
j_call: TRBJ2-7
d_call: TRBD1